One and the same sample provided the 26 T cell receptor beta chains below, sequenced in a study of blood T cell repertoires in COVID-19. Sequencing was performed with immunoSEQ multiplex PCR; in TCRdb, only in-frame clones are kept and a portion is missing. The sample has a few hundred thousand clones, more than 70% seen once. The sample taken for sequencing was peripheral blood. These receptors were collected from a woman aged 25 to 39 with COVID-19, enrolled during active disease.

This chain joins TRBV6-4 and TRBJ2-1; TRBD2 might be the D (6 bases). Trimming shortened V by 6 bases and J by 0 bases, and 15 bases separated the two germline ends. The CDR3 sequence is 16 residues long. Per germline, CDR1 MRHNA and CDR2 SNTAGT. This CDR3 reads CASSFMAGSSYNEQFF. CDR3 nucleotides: TGTGCCAGCAGCTTCATGGCCGGGAGCTCCTACAATGAGCAGTTCTTC.

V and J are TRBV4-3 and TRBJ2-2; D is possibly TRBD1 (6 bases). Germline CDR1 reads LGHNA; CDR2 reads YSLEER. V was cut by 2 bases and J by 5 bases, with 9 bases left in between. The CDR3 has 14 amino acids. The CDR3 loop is CASSQFRGTGELFF. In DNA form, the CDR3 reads TGCGCCAGCAGCCAATTCAGGGGTACCGGGGAGCTGTTTTTT.

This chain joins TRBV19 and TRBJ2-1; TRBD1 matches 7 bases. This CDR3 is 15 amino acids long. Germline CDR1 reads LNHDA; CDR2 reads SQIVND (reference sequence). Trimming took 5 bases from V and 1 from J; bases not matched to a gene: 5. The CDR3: CASSLTGESYNEQFF. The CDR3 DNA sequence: TGTGCCAGTAGTTTAACAGGGGAGTCCTACAATGAGCAGTTCTTC.

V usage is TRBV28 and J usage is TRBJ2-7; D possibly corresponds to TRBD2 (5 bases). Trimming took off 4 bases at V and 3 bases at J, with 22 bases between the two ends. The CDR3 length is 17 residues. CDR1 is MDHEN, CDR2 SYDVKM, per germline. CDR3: CASSSTIWTGVNYEQYF. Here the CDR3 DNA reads TGTGCCAGCAGTTCCACAATATGGACCGGGGTCAACTACGAGCAGTACTTC.

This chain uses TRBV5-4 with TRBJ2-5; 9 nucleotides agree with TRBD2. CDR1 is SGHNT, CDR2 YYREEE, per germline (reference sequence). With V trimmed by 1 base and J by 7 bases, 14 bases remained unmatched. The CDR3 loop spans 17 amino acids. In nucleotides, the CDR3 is TGTGCCAGCAGCTTGTCTCGACTCGGACTAGCGTATGGGACCCAGTACTTC. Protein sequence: CASSLSRLGLAYGTQYF.

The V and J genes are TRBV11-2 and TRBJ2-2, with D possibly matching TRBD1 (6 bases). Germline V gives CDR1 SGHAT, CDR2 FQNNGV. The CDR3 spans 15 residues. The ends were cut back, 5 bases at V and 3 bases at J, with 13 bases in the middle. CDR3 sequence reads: CASSPIRGHTGELFF. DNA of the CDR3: TGTGCCAGCAGCCCAATCAGGGGTCACACCGGGGAGCTGTTTTTT. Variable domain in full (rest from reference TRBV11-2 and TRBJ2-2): EAGVAQSPRYKIIEKRQSVAFWCNPISGHATLYWYQQILGQGPKLLIQFQNNGVVDDSQLPKDRFSAERLKGVDSTLKIQPAKLEDSAVYLCASSPIRGHTGELFFGEGSRLTVL.

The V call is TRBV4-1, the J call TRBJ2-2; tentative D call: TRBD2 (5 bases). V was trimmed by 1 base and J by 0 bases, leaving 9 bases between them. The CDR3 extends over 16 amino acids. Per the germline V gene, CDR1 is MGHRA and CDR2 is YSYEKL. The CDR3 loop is CASSQVGRANTGELFF. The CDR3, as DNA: TGCGCCAGCAGCCAAGTAGGGCGGGCGAACACCGGGGAGCTGTTTTTT.

The CDR3 spells CASSLGAGRYNEQFF. CDR3 bases: TGTGCCAGCAGCTTAGGGGCGGGGCGGTACAATGAGCAGTTCTTC. The genes are TRBV7-8 and TRBJ2-1; weak D call: TRBD2 (6 bases). The germline V gene has CDR1 SGHVS and CDR2 FQNEAQ. CDR3 length equals 15 residues. The V and J ends lost 1 base and 4 bases respectively, with 11 bases between them.

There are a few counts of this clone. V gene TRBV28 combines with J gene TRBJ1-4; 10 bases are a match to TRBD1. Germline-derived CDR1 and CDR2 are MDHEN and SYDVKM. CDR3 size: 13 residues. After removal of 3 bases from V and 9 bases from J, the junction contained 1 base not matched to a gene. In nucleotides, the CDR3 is TGTGCCAGCAGTTTGGGACAGGGGAAAAAACTGTTTTTT. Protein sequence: CASSLGQGKKLFF.

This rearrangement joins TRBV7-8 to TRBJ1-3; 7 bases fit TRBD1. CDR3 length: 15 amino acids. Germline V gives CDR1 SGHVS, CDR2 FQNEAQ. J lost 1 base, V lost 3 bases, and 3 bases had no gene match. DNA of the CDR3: TGTGCCAGCAGCTTGACAGGGTCGTCTGGAAACACCATATATTTT. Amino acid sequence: CASSLTGSSGNTIYF.

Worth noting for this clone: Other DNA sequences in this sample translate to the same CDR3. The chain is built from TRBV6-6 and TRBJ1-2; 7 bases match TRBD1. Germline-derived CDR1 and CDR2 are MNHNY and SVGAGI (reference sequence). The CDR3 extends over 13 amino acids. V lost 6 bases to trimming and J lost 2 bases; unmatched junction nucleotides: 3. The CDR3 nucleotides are TGTGCCAGCAGCCCGGGACAGAACTATGGCTACACCTTC. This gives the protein CASSPGQNYGYTF.

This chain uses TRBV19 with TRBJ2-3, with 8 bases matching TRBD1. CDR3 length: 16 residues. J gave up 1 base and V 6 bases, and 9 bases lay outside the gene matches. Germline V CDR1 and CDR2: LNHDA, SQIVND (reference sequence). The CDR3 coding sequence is TGTGCCAGTAGAACTGGGACAGGCGGAGGCACAGATACGCAGTATTTT. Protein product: CASRTGTGGGTDTQYF.

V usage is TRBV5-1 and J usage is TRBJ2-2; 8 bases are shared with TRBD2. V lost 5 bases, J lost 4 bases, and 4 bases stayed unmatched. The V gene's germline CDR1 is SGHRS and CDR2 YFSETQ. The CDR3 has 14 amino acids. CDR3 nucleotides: TGCGCCAGCAGTCCCGGGACTAGCACCGGGGAGCTGTTTTTT. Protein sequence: CASSPGTSTGELFF.

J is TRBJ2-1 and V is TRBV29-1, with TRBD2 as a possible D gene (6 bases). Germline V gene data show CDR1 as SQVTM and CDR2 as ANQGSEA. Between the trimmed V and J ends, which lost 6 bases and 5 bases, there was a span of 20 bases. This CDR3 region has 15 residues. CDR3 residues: CSVDWDLSNDNEQFF. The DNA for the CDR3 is TGCAGCGTCGACTGGGACTTGAGCAATGACAATGAGCAGTTCTTC.

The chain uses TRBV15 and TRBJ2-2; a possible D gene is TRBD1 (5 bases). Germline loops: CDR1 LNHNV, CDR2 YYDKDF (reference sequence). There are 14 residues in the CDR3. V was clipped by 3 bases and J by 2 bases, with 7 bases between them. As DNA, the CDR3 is TGTGCCACCAGCAGCAGGACAAACACCGGGGAGCTGTTTTTT. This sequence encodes CATSSRTNTGELFF. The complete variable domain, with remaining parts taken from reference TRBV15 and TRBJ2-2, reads DAMVIQNPRYQVTQFGKPVTLSCSQTLNHNVMYWYQQKSSQAPKLLFHYYDKDFNNEADTPDNFQSRRPNTSFCFLDIRSPGLGDTAMYLCATSSRTNTGELFFGEGSRLTVL.

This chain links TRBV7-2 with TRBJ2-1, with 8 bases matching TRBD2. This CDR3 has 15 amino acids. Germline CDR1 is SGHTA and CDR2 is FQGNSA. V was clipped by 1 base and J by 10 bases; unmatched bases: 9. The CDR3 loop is CASSLEGSGVGEQFF. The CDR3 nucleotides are TGTGCCAGCAGCTTAGAGGGTAGCGGGGTAGGAGAGCAGTTCTTC.

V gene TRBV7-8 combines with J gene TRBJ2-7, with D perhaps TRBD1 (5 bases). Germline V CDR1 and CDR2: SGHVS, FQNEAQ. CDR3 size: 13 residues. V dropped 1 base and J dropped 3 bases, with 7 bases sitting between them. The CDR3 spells CASSLGGHYEQYV. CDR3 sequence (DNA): TGTGCCAGCAGCTTAGGAGGACACTACGAGCAGTACGTC.

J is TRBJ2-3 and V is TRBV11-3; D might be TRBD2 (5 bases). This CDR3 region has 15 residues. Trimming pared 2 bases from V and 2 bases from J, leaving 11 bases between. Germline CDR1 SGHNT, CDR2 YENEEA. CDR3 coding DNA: TGTGCCAGCAGCTTATACGGGGTATACACAGATACGCAGTATTTT. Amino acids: CASSLYGVYTDTQYF.

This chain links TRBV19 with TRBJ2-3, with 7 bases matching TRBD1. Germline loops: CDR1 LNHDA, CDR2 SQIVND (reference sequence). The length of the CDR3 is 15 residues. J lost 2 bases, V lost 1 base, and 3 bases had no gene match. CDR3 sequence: CASSIGTGVTDTQYF. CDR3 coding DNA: TGTGCCAGTAGTATAGGAACAGGGGTCACAGATACGCAGTATTTT.

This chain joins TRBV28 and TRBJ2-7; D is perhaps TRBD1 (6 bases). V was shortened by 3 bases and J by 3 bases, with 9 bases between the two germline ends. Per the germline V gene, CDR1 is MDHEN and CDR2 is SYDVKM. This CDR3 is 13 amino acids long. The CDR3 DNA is TGTGCCAGCAGTTTGGGACACAACTACGAGCAGTACGTC. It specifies CASSLGHNYEQYV.

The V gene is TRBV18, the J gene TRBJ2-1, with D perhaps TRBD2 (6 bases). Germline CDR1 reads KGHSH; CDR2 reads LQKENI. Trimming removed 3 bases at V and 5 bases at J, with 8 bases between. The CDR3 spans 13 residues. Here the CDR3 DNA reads TGTGCCAGCTCACCGGGACTGGACAATGAGCAGTTCTTC. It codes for CASSPGLDNEQFF.

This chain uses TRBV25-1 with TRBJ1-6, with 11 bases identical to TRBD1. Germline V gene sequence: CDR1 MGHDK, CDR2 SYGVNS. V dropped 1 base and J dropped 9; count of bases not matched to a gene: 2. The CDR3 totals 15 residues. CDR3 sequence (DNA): TGTGCCAGCAGTGAATTCGGGACAGGGGGTTCACCCCTCCACTTT. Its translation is CASSEFGTGGSPLHF.

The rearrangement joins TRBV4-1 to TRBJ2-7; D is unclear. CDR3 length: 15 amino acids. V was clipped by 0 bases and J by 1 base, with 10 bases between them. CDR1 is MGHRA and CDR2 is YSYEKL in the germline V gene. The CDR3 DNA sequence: TGCGCCAGCAGCCAAGAGCAGGCCTTGTCCTACGAGCAGTACTTC. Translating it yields CASSQEQALSYEQYF.

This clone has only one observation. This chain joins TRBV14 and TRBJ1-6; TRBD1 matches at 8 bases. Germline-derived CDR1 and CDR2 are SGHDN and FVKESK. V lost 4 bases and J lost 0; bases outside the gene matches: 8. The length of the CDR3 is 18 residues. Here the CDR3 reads CASSPRTGISSYNSPLHF. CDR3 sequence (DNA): TGTGCCAGCAGCCCGCGGACAGGGATAAGCTCCTATAATTCACCCCTCCACTTT.

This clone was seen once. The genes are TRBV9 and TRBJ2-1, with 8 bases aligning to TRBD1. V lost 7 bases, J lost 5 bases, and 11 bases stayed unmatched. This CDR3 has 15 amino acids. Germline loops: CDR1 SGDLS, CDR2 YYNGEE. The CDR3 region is CASGTTDRAHNEQFF. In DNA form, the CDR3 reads TGTGCCAGCGGGACCACGGACAGGGCACACAATGAGCAGTTCTTC. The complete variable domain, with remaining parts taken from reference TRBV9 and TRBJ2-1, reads DSGVTQTPKHLITATGQRVTLRCSPRSGDLSVYWYQQSLDQGLQFLIQYYNGEERAKGNILERFSAQQFPDLHSELNLSSLELGDSALYFCASGTTDRAHNEQFFGPGTRLTVL.

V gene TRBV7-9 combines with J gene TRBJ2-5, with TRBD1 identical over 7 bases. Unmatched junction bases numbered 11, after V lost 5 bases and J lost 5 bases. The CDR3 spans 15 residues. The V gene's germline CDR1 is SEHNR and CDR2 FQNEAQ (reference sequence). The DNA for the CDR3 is TGTGCCAGCAGCGGACGACAGGGTTTGACGGAGACCCAGTACTTC. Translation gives CASSGRQGLTETQYF.